This TCR beta chain comes out of a study of T cell responses to AZD1222 COVID-19 vaccine (dated by TCRdb to 2020 to 2023). With regard to the full study: AZD1222 recipients given second doses at about 4 weeks or at about 12 weeks were pooled, since spike-specific TCR depth and breadth were not found to differ between the two schedules. A total of over 230 trial participants underwent TCR sequencing, of whom 200 to 220 received two doses of AZD1222 and approximately 25 received two doses of the MenACWY control vaccine. Enrollment into the trials was organized by age into subgroups of 18-55, 56-69 and 70-plus years, and those subgroups contained about 160, 30 and 59 TCR-sequenced participants, respectively. General conclusions and limits of the study: Spike-specific TCR breadth and depth rose significantly after two AZD1222 doses compared with day 0 and with MenACWY recipients. Reportedly, almost half of the unique spike-specific TCRs recognized epitopes lying outside the regions that are mutated in the B.1.351 and B.1.1.7 variants. Only six or seven AZD1222 recipients were SARS-CoV-2 seropositive at baseline, limiting conclusions about previously exposed vaccinees. Because no day 14 peak-response samples were available, repertoires were characterized only after the peak T cell response. The vaccine-associated CD4 TCRs covered the entire spike protein, and the dominant responses fell in regions 160-218 and 743-854. In the small 56-69-year group, the increase in depth fell short of significance, most likely because of low power. Most participants were white British and females outnumbered males, and the authors suggested that clonal diversity may have been underestimated.

In light of the paper, this sample's time point label describes: baseline before first vaccination. The vaccinee samples were drawn from two UK trials, COV001 and COV002, one of which was a single-blind randomized controlled phase 2/3 trial testing AZD1222 (ChAdOx1 nCoV-19) in healthy adults. For TCRbeta chain sequencing, PBMC samples from trial participants were taken at day 0 and at day 28 after the second dose. With regard to this clone: Its antigen is unknown. No qualities accompany the bases; no much larger clone lies one base away.

The CDR3 runs 16 residues from the cysteine to the phenylalanine. Only CDR3 DNA is held: 48 bases, read in frame from base 1. V and J are truncated by 3 bases and 3 bases respectively, leaving an intervening sequence of 17 bases. Per the germline V gene, MNHNS is the CDR1 and SASEGT is the CDR2. The CDR3 regions of human TCRbeta chains were analyzed by immunosequencing. On the authors' methods: TCRs in the repertoires were compared against a reference library of SARS-CoV-2-specific TCRs that had been generated with the MIRA antigen-specificity platform. Breadth meant the fraction of unique TCRs that were SARS-CoV-2-associated, whereas depth meant the fraction of total T cells that were SARS-CoV-2-associated. Using the MIRA data, each spike-specific TCR was mapped to the spike region that the TCR reacts to and placed in a CD4 or CD8 class. Log10-transformed breadth and depth values were compared by one-way ANOVA with Sidak's multiple comparisons tests. As stored in TCRdb, this immuneACCESS dataset retains in-frame rearrangements with V and J assigned. A fraction of the clones does not appear; measured against another copy, unresolved V genes explain less than half of the discrepancy, and the remainder lacks a known reason. V and J calls and clone size are copied from that table; D and trimming were computed from the DNA. This sample gives over 150,000 clones in total; roughly 92% of them show up just once. The top ten hold 1.6% of the sample.

The V and J segments used are TRBV6-1 and TRBJ1-2, and possibly TRBD1, on 6 matching bases. This material consisted of peripheral blood, taken on day 0 of AZD1222 vaccination. The TCR was taken from an adult in good health. CDR3 reads: CASSETWTAYDYGYTF. The nucleotide sequence is TGTGCCAGCAGTGAGACCTGGACAGCCTACGACTATGGCTACACCTTC.